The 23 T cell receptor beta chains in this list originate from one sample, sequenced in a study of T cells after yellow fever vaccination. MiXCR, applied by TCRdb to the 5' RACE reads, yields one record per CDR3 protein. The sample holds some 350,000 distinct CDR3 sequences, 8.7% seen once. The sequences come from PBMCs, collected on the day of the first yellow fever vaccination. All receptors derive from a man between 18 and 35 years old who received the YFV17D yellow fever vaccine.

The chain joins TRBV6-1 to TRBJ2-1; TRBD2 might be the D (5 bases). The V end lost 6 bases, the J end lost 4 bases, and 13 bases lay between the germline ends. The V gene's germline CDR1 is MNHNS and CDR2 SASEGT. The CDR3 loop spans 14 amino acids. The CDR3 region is CASRDRTDYNEQFF. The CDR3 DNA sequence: TGTGCCAGCAGGGACCGGACTGATTACAATGAGCAGTTCTTC.

Here the CDR3 DNA reads TGCGCCAGCAGCCACCGGGGACAGACAAATTCACCCCTCCACTTT. Amino acids: CASSHRGQTNSPLHF. This sequence joins TRBV4-3 and TRBJ1-6, with 7 bases identical to TRBD1. V gave up 3 bases and J gave up 7 bases; unmatched junction bases: 6. The CDR3 spans 15 residues. Germline V lookup: CDR1 LGHNA, CDR2 YSLEER.

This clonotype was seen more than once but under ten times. The CDR3 DNA reads as TGTGCCAGCAGCTTAGCGGTAGCGGGGCCTTACAATGAGCAGTTCTTC. It is translated as CASSLAVAGPYNEQFF. The chain combines TRBV7-2 with TRBJ2-1; TRBD2 agrees at 8 bases. Germline CDR1 is SGHTA and CDR2 is FQGNSA. The CDR3 is made up of 16 amino acids. V shed 0 bases, J shed 4 bases, and the junction held 5 bases outside the gene matches. Full variable domain (outside the CDR3, taken from reference TRBV7-2 and TRBJ2-1): GAGVSQSPSNKVTEKGKDVELRCDPISGHTALYWYRQSLGQGLEFLIYFQGNSAPDKSGLPSDRFSAERTGGSVSTLTIQRTQQEDSAVYLCASSLAVAGPYNEQFFGPGTRLTVL.

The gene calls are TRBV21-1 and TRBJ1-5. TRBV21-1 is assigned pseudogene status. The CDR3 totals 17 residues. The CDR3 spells CASSKDPDLYSNQPQHF. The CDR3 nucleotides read TGTGCCAGCAGCAAAGATCCAGACCTATATAGCAATCAGCCCCAGCATTTT.

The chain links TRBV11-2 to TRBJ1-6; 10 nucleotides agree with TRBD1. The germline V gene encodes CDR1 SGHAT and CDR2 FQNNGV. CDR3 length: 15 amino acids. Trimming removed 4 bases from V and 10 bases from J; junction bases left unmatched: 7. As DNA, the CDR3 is TGTGCCAGCAGCTCTCGGACAGGGGGTGGGTCACCCCTCCACTTT. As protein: CASSSRTGGGSPLHF.

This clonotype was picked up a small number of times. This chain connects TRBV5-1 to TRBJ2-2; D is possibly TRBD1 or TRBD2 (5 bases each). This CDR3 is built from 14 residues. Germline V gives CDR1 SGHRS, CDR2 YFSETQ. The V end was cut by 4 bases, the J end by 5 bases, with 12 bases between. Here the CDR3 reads CASSHPEGTGELFF. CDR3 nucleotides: TGCGCCAGCAGCCACCCTGAGGGGACCGGGGAGCTGTTTTTT.

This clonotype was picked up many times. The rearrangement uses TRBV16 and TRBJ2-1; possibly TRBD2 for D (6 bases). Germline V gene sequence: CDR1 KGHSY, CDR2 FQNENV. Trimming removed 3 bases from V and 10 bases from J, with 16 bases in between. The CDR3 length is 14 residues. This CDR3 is CASSHFRRAWEQFF. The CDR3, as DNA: TGTGCCAGCAGCCACTTTAGGAGGGCGTGGGAGCAGTTCTTC.

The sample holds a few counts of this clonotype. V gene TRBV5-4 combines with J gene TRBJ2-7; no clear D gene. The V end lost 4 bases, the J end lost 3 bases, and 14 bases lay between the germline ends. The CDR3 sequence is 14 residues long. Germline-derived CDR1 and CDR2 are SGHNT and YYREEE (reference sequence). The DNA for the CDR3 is TGTGCCAGCAGCCTCTCGGCGACCCTCTACGAGCAGTACTTC. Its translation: CASSLSATLYEQYF.

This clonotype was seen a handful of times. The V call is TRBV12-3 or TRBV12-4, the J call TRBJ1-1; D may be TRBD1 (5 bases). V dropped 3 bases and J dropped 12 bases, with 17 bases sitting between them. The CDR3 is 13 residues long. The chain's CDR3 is CASSLGQGLFPFF. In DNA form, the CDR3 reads TGTGCCAGCAGTTTGGGGCAGGGTCTGTTCCCTTTCTTT.

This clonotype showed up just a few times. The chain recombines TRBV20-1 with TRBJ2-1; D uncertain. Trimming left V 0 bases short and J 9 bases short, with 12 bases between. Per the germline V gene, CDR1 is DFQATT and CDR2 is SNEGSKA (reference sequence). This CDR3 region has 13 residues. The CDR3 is CSARDEGRSEQFF. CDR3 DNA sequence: TGCAGTGCTAGAGATGAAGGGCGTAGTGAGCAGTTCTTC.

The CDR3 DNA is TGTGCCAGCAGCTTATACCCGAGCTCCTACAATGAGCAGTTCTTC. Translation: CASSLYPSSYNEQFF. The rearrangement uses TRBV7-2 and TRBJ2-1; D ambiguous. Deletions cut 2 bases from V and 0 bases from J, with 8 bases between. The CDR3 sequence is 15 residues long. Germline loops: CDR1 SGHTA, CDR2 FQGNSA.

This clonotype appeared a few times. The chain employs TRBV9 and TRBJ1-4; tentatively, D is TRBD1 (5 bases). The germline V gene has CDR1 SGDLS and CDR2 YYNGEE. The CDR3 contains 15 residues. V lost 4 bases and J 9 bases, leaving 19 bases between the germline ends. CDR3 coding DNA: TGTGCCAGCAGCCAAGAGGATCAGGGTTGGAAAAAACTGTTTTTT. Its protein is CASSQEDQGWKKLFF.

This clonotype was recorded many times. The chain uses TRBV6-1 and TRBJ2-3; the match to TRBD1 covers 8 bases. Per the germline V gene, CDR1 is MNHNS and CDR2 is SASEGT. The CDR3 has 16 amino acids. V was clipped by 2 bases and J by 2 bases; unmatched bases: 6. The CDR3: CASSERKDRVTDTQYF. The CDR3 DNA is TGTGCCAGCAGTGAAAGGAAGGACAGGGTCACAGATACGCAGTATTTT.

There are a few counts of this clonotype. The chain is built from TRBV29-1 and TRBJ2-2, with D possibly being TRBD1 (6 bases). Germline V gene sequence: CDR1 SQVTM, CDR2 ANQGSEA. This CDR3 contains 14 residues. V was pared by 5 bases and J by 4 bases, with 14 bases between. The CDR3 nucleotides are TGCAGCGTTTCGAACAGGGAGCTCACCGGGGAGCTGTTTTTT. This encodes CSVSNRELTGELFF.

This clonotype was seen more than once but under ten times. CDR3: CASSPPGNNEQFF. The CDR3, as DNA: TGTGCCAGCTCACCACCGGGAAACAATGAGCAGTTCTTC. The chain recombines TRBV18 with TRBJ2-1; D ambiguous. Trimming took off 0 bases at V and 5 bases at J, with 5 bases between the two ends. This CDR3 has 13 amino acids. CDR1 is KGHSH and CDR2 is LQKENI in the germline V gene. Looking up the rest from reference TRBV18 and TRBJ2-1 gives the full variable domain: NAGVMQNPRHLVRRRGQEARLRCSPMKGHSHVYWYRQLPEEGLKFMVYLQKENIIDESGMPKERFSAEFPKEGPSILRIQQVVRGDSAAYFCASSPPGNNEQFFGPGTRLTVL.

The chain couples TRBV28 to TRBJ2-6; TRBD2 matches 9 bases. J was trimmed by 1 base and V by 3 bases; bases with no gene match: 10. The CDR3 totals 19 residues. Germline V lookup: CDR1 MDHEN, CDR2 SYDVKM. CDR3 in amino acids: CASSFLAGGTASGANVLTF. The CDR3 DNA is TGTGCCAGCAGTTTTTTGGCGGGGGGGACCGCGTCTGGGGCCAACGTCCTGACTTTC.

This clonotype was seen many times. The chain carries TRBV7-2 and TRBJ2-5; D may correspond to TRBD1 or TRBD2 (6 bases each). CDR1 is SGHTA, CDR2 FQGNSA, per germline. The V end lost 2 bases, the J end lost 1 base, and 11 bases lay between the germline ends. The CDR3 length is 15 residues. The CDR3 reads CASSLYGGAQETQYF. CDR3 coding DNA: TGTGCCAGCAGCTTATACGGGGGCGCCCAAGAGACCCAGTACTTC.

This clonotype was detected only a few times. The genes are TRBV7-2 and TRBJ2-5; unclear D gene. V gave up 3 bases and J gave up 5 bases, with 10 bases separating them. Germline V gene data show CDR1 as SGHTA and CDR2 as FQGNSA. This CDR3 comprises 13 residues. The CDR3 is CASSFTEKETQYF. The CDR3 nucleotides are TGTGCCAGCAGCTTCACGGAGAAGGAGACCCAGTACTTC.

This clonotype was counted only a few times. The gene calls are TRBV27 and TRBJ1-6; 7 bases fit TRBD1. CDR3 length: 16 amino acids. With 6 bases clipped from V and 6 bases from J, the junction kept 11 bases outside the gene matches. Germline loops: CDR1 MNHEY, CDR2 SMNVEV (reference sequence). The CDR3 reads CASRLIQWDSNSPLHF. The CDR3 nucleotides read TGTGCCAGCAGACTTATTCAATGGGACAGTAATTCACCCCTCCACTTT.

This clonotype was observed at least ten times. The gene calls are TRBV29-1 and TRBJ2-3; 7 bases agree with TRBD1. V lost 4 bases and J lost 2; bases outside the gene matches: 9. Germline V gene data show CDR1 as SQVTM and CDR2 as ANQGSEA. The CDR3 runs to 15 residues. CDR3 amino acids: CSVGLPGQTTDTQYF. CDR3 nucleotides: TGCAGCGTTGGTTTACCGGGACAGACCACAGATACGCAGTATTTT.

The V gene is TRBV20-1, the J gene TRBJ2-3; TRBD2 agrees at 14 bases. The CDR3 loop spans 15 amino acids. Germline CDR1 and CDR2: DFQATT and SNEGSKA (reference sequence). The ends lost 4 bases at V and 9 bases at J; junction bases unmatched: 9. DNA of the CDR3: TGCAGTGCTACCCAGACTAGCGGGGGGGCCGGCACGCAGTATTTT. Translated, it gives CSATQTSGGAGTQYF.

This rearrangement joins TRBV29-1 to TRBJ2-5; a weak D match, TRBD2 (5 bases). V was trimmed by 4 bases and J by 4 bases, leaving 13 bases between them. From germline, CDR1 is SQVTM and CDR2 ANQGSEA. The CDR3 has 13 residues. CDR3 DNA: TGCAGCGTTGCGAGGCAGCTAGCAGAGACCCAGTACTTC. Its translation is CSVARQLAETQYF.

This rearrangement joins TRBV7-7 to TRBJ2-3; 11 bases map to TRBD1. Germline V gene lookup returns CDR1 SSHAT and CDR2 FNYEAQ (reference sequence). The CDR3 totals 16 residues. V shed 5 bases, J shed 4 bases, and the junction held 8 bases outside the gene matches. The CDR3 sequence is CASSATGTGGADTQYF. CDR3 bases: TGTGCCAGCAGCGCAACCGGGACAGGGGGGGCAGATACGCAGTATTTT.